This T cell receptor beta chain was found in a study of OX40 agonist ivuxolimab in advanced cancers. About this clone: Its antigen remains unidentified.

Study-level findings and limits: Not determined was the antigen specificity of the expanded peripheral T cells.

This table comes from immunoSEQ multiplex PCR, and its TCRdb copy is limited to in-frame clones, with some not included. The sample carries about 65,000 clones, about nine tenths recorded once. The material was CD4+ or CD8+ T cells sorted from blood, obtained in a trial of the OX40 agonist ivuxolimab. The receptor's source is an adult with an advanced solid tumor such as melanoma, head and neck, liver or kidney cancer.

The CDR3 nucleotides read TGCGCCAGCAGAAAGGGGACAGAGGGGGAGACCCAGTACTTC. This translates into CASRKGTEGETQYF. The rearrangement joins TRBV10-2 to TRBJ2-5, with TRBD1 matching over 7 bases. Trimming removed 6 bases from V and 5 bases from J; junction bases left unmatched: 9. The CDR3 spans 14 residues. Germline V gene sequence: CDR1 WSHSY, CDR2 SAAADI.